The clone carrying this T cell receptor beta chain was counted many times. This entry comes from a study of T cell responses to AZD1222 COVID-19 vaccine. The method was immunoSEQ multiplex PCR; TCRdb's version includes in-frame clones alone and lacks a portion of them. The sample contains over 100,000 clones, approximately 91% of which appear only once. V lost 6 bases and J lost 6; bases outside the gene matches: 10. The CDR3 covers 16 residues. CDR1 is WSHSY, CDR2 SAAADI, per germline. This TCR was recovered from an adult in good health. The rearrangement links TRBV10-2 to TRBJ1-6; 8 bases are a match to TRBD1. The material was peripheral blood, obtained on day 0 of AZD1222 vaccination. CDR3 in DNA: TGCGCCAGCAGCTCTCCCCAGGGGGCTGGTAATTCACCCCTCCACTTT. Residues: CASSSPQGAGNSPLHF.